A single T cell receptor beta chain is shown here with its context. Antigen: not known. The sample comes from a study of T cell responses to AZD1222 COVID-19 vaccine. Study-wide findings and caveats: The span of vaccine-associated CD4 TCRs extended across spike, with dominance at 160-218 and 743-854.

Looked up from germline, CDR1 is SGDLS and CDR2 is YYNGEE. The CDR3 runs 14 residues. V was pared by 1 base and J by 2 bases, with 9 bases between. Data came from immunoSEQ multiplex PCR; TCRdb stores just in-frame clones and leaves some out. The sample records 90,000 to 100,000 clones, roughly 91% being singletons. This clonotype originated in an adult in good health. The input for sequencing was peripheral blood, taken on day 0 of AZD1222 vaccination. The chain couples TRBV9 to TRBJ1-1; no clear D. CDR3 coding DNA: TGTGCCAGCAGCGTAAATCTGGGAAACACTGAAGCTTTCTTT. Translation: CASSVNLGNTEAFF. Full variable domain (rest looked up from reference TRBV9 and TRBJ1-1): DSGVTQTPKHLITATGQRVTLRCSPRSGDLSVYWYQQSLDQGLQFLIQYYNGEERAKGNILERFSAQQFPDLHSELNLSSLELGDSALYFCASSVNLGNTEAFFGQGTRLTVV.